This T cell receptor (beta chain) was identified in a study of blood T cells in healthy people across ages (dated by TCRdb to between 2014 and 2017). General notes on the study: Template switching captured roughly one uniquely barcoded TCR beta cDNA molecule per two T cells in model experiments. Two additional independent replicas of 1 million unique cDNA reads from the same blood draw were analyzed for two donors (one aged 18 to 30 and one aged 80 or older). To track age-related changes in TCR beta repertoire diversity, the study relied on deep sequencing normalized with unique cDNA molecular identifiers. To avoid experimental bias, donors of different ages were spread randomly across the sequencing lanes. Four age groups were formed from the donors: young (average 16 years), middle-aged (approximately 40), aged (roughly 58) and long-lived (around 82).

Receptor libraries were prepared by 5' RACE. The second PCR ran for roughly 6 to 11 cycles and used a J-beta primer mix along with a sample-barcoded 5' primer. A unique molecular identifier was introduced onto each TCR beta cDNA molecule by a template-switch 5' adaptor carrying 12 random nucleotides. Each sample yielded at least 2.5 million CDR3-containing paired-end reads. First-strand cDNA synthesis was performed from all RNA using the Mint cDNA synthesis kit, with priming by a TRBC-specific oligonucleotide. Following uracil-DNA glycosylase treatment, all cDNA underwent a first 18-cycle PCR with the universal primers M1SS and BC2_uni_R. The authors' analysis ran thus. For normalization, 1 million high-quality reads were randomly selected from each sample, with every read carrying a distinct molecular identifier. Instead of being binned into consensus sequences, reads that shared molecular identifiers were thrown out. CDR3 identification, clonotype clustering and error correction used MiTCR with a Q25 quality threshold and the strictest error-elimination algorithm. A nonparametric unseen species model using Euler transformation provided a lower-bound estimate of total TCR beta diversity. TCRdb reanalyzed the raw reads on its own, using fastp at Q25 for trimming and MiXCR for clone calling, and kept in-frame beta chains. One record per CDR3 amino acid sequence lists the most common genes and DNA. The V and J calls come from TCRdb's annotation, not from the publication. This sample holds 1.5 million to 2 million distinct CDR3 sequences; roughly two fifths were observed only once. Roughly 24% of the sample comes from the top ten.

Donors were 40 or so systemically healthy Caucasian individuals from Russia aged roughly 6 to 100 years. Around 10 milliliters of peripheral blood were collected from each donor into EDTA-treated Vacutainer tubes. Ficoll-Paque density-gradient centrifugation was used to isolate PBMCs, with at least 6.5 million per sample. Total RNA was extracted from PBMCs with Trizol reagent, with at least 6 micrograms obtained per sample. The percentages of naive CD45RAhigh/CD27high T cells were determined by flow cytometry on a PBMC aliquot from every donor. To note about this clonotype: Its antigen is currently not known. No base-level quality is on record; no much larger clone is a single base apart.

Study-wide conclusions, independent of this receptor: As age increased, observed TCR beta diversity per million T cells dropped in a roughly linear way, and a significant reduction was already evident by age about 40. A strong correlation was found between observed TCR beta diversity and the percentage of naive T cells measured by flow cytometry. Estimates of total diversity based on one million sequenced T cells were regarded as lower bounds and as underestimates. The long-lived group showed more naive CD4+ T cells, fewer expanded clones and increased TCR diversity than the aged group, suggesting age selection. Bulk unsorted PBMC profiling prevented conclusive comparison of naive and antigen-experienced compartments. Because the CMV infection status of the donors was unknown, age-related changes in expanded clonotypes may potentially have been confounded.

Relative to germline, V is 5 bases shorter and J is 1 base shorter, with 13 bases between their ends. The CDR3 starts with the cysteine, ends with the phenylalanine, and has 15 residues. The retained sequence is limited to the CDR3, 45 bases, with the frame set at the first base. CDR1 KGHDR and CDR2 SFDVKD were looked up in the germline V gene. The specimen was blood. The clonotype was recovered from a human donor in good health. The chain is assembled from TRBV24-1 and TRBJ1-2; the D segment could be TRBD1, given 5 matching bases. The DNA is TGTGCCACCAGTGGTGACAGTTGGGGTAACTATGGCTACACCTTC. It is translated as CATSGDSWGNYGYTF.